This TCR beta chain derives from a study of cytomegalovirus exposure and HLA in healthy donors. For the study at large: In a previous analysis, about 100 million unique TCR beta sequences were found from 150 million to 200 million T cells.

V dropped 0 bases and J dropped 5; count of bases not matched to a gene: 8. The germline gives CDR1 WNHNN, CDR2 SYGVQD (reference sequence). CDR3 length equals 16 residues. PCR primers comprised 60 Vbeta and 13 Jbeta primers. Assay: immunoSEQ multiplex PCR; the TCRdb copy retains only in-frame clones and omits some. The sample has about 190,000 clones, roughly 73% seen once; the top ten hold approximately 2%. This clonotype was sampled from a woman aged 25-40 years in good health and CMV-seropositive. Input material: PBMCs. This sequence joins TRBV10-1 and TRBJ2-5; 8 nucleotides match TRBD2. The CDR3 sequence is CASSESGREARETQYF. In nucleotides, the CDR3 is TGCGCCAGCAGTGAGTCAGGGCGGGAGGCTCGGGAGACCCAGTACTTC.